A single sample is the source of the 9 T cell receptor beta chains below, sequenced in a study of OX40 agonist ivuxolimab in advanced cancers. The data were produced by immunoSEQ multiplex PCR, yet TCRdb's version contains in-frame clones alone and is incomplete. The data hold 30,000 to 40,000 clones, with under 80% observed a single time. Sample: CD4+ or CD8+ T cells sorted from blood, taken in a trial of the OX40 agonist ivuxolimab. These receptors all come from an adult with an advanced solid tumor such as melanoma, head and neck, liver or kidney cancer.

The chain links TRBV2 to TRBJ2-6; D unclear. Germline-derived CDR1 and CDR2 are SNHLY and FYNNEI. CDR3 length: 16 residues. The V and J ends lost 5 bases and 2 bases respectively, with 13 bases between them. CDR3 coding DNA: TGTGCCAGCAGTCGGGTCCTCACGACTGGGGCCAACGTCCTGACTTTC. Protein product: CASSRVLTTGANVLTF. The whole variable domain, remainder taken from reference TRBV2 and TRBJ2-6, is EPEVTQTPSHQVTQMGQEVILRCVPISNHLYFYWYRQILGQKVEFLVSFYNNEISEKSEIFDDQFSVERPDGSNFTLKIRSTKLEDSAMYFCASSRVLTTGANVLTFGAGSRLTVL.

This clone has just a few counts. The chain is built from TRBV27 and TRBJ2-1; D remains unclear. Trimming cost V 6 bases and J 4 bases, with 10 bases left between them. This CDR3 spans 13 amino acids. The germline V gene encodes CDR1 MNHEY and CDR2 SMNVEV (reference sequence). For the CDR3, the DNA is TGTGCCAGCAGGACGGCTAGGTACAATGAGCAGTTCTTC. It yields the protein CASRTARYNEQFF.

This chain links TRBV5-4 with TRBJ2-7; 9 bases map to TRBD1. This CDR3 is built from 15 residues. Germline CDR1 is SGHNT and CDR2 is YYREEE (reference sequence). The ends lost 4 bases at V and 5 bases at J; junction bases unmatched: 10. CDR3 region: CASSRGGDRGDEQYF. CDR3 DNA: TGTGCCAGCAGCCGCGGGGGAGACAGGGGGGACGAGCAGTACTTC.

The CDR3: CASSRTIWTSVAGELFF. Written as DNA, the CDR3 is TGCGCCAGCAGTCGTACCATTTGGACTAGCGTGGCCGGGGAGCTGTTTTTT. The chain carries TRBV5-1 and TRBJ2-2, with 9 bases matching TRBD2. Unmatched junction bases numbered 14, after V lost 5 bases and J lost 6 bases. Germline lookup yields CDR1 SGHRS and CDR2 YFSETQ. The CDR3 loop spans 17 amino acids.

The V and J genes are TRBV30 and TRBJ2-3; D is tentatively TRBD1 or TRBD2 (5 bases each). The germline V gene encodes CDR1 GTSNPN and CDR2 SVGIG (reference sequence). There are 13 residues in the CDR3. V lost 2 bases, J lost 9 bases, and 15 bases lay in between. The CDR3: CAWSTLGVGTQYF. Here the CDR3 DNA reads TGTGCCTGGAGTACCTTGGGGGTAGGCACGCAGTATTTT.

CDR3 residues: CASSLGSGSGYTF. The CDR3 DNA reads TGCGCCAGCAGCTTGGGATCGGGGAGCGGCTACACCTTC. This sequence joins TRBV5-1 and TRBJ1-2; D remains unclear. V dropped 0 bases and J dropped 8 bases, with 11 bases sitting between them. Per germline, CDR1 SGHRS and CDR2 YFSETQ. The CDR3 loop spans 13 amino acids.

The chain links TRBV6-4 to TRBJ1-5, with D maybe TRBD1 (5 bases). Germline V gives CDR1 MRHNA, CDR2 SNTAGT. This CDR3 comprises 15 residues. V was trimmed by 3 bases and J by 3 bases, leaving 12 bases between them. CDR3 region: CASSDSAGFNQPQHF. In DNA form, the CDR3 reads TGTGCCAGCAGTGATAGCGCAGGGTTCAATCAGCCCCAGCATTTT.

The chain recombines TRBV6-5 with TRBJ2-7; either TRBD1 or TRBD2 may fit D (5 bases each). Germline V gene sequence: CDR1 MNHEY, CDR2 SVGAGI. The CDR3 contains 14 residues. The germline V and J ends were trimmed by 6 bases and 2 bases, with 14 bases remaining between them. The CDR3 DNA reads TGTGCCAGCAGGGGGGACGGGACGACCTACGAGCAGTACTTC. It codes for CASRGDGTTYEQYF.

This clone is medium-sized. V gene TRBV30 combines with J gene TRBJ2-7; D is perhaps TRBD1 or TRBD2 (5 bases each). CDR3 size: 13 residues. CDR1 is GTSNPN, CDR2 SVGIG, per germline (reference sequence). Trimming took 3 bases from V and 1 from J, leaving 10 bases between them. The CDR3 here is CAWRWDGSYEQYF. CDR3 DNA: TGTGCCTGGAGGTGGGACGGATCCTACGAGCAGTACTTC.